The 22 T cell receptor beta chains below all came from one sample that was sequenced in a study of T cell responses to AZD1222 COVID-19 vaccine (dated by TCRdb to the early 2020s). The time point label here, explained by the study, means: baseline before first vaccination. Library preparation used the immunoSEQ multiplex PCR assay. TCRdb obtained this table from immuneACCESS and retained in-frame rearrangements with V and J assigned. These tables miss some clones; where compared with another copy, unresolved V genes account for less than half of the shortfall, and the remainder is unexplained. The sample table contains about 140,000 clones; only one count was recorded for around 90% of them. The biggest ten clones account for 1.9% of the sample. This sample comprised peripheral blood, obtained on day 0 of AZD1222 vaccination. Receptor source: an adult in good health.

This clone was picked up a small number of times. This rearrangement joins TRBV5-1 to TRBJ2-2; 7 positions match TRBD2. The CDR3 sequence is 16 residues long. V dropped 4 bases and J dropped 0; count of bases not matched to a gene: 6. Germline CDR1 reads SGHRS; CDR2 reads YFSETQ. The CDR3 loop reads CASSPGGTANTGELFF. CDR3 nucleotide sequence: TGCGCCAGCAGCCCGGGGGGTACCGCGAACACCGGGGAGCTGTTTTTT.

The gene calls are TRBV3-1 (or the pseudogene TRBV3-2) and TRBJ1-2; D is unclear. Germline lookup yields CDR1 LGHDT and CDR2 YNNKEL (reference sequence). The V end was cut by 2 bases, the J end by 4 bases, with 14 bases between. The CDR3 runs 15 residues. In nucleotides, the CDR3 is TGTGCCAGCAGCCAAAGGGCAGCGGGCGGCTATGGCTACACCTTC. This sequence encodes CASSQRAAGGYGYTF.

This chain joins TRBV7-6 and TRBJ1-1; perhaps TRBD1 as D (6 bases). Per the germline V gene, CDR1 is SGHVS and CDR2 is FNYEAQ. The CDR3 has 17 amino acids. The V end lost 4 bases, the J end lost 3 bases, and 21 bases lay between the germline ends. In DNA, the CDR3 is TGTGCCAGCAGCTACCGTACGAGAAAGGGGGAATACACTGAAGCTTTCTTT. Its translation is CASSYRTRKGEYTEAFF.

The gene calls are TRBV15 and TRBJ1-4; TRBD1 matches 7 bases. From germline, CDR1 is LNHNV and CDR2 YYDKDF (reference sequence). With 5 bases clipped from V and 8 bases from J, the junction kept 11 bases outside the gene matches. This CDR3 spans 15 amino acids. The CDR3, as DNA: TGTGCCACCAGCGCCCAAACAGGGGCGGCCGAAAAACTGTTTTTT. Encoded protein: CATSAQTGAAEKLFF.

This clone has more than one count but fewer than ten. The V gene is TRBV4-3, the J gene TRBJ1-6; D is unresolved. CDR1 and CDR2 (germline): LGHNA, YSLEER. Trimming left V 2 bases short and J 5 bases short, with 7 bases between. This CDR3 is 14 amino acids long. CDR3 DNA: TGCGCCAGCAGCCAAACCTTAAATAATTCACCCCTCCACTTT. Its protein product is CASSQTLNNSPLHF.

The chain links TRBV29-1 to TRBJ2-5; D remains unclear. The length of the CDR3 is 12 residues. Germline loops: CDR1 SQVTM, CDR2 ANQGSEA. Trimming took off 5 bases at V and 3 bases at J, with 10 bases between the two ends. In DNA, the CDR3 is TGCAGCGTTCCATTCCGTAAAGAGACCCAGTACTTC. Amino acids: CSVPFRKETQYF.

This chain links TRBV2 with TRBJ1-5, with a possible D match to TRBD1 (5 bases). V was cut by 6 bases and J by 4 bases, with 13 bases left in between. The CDR3 consists of 14 residues. Germline loops: CDR1 SNHLY, CDR2 FYNNEI. For the CDR3, the DNA is TGTGCCAGCAGGACTACAGGTAATAATCAGCCCCAGCATTTT. Translated: CASRTTGNNQPQHF.

This sequence joins TRBV11-2 and TRBJ1-2; tentatively, D is TRBD1 (6 bases). The CDR3 sequence is 13 residues long. Germline values: CDR1 SGHAT, CDR2 FQNNGV. V lost 3 bases and J lost 4, with 9 bases in between. CDR3: CASSFSGAYGYTF. The CDR3 DNA is TGTGCCAGCAGCTTCTCAGGGGCCTATGGCTACACCTTC. Full variable domain (outside the CDR3, taken from reference TRBV11-2 and TRBJ1-2): EAGVAQSPRYKIIEKRQSVAFWCNPISGHATLYWYQQILGQGPKLLIQFQNNGVVDDSQLPKDRFSAERLKGVDSTLKIQPAKLEDSAVYLCASSFSGAYGYTFGSGTRLTVV.

The rearrangement joins TRBV30 to TRBJ1-1; TRBD1 is a possible D gene (6 bases). V was shortened by 4 bases and J by 6 bases, with 15 bases between the two germline ends. The V gene's germline CDR1 is GTSNPN and CDR2 SVGIG (reference sequence). This CDR3 is built from 13 residues. The CDR3 protein is CAWTMGWTAEAFF. DNA for the CDR3: TGTGCCTGGACTATGGGGTGGACAGCTGAAGCTTTCTTT.

The CDR3 is CASSWSSGDTEAFF. The CDR3 DNA sequence: TGCGCCAGCAGCTGGTCCTCAGGGGACACTGAAGCTTTCTTT. The genes are TRBV4-1 and TRBJ1-1; D is perhaps TRBD1 (6 bases). The CDR3 runs 14 residues. The V and J ends lost 5 bases and 3 bases respectively, with 13 bases between them. CDR1 is MGHRA and CDR2 is YSYEKL in the germline V gene.

The chain employs TRBV7-2 and TRBJ1-3; possibly TRBD1 for D (5 bases). Germline CDR1 and CDR2: SGHTA and FQGNSA. The CDR3 spans 15 residues. The V end lost 4 bases, the J end lost 2 bases, and 12 bases lay between the germline ends. The CDR3 spells CASSSSARAGNTIYF. CDR3 DNA sequence: TGTGCCAGCAGCTCCTCTGCCAGGGCTGGAAACACCATATATTTT.

This chain uses TRBV9 with TRBJ1-1; D is undetermined. V was cut by 0 bases and J by 1 base, with 10 bases left in between. CDR1 is SGDLS, CDR2 YYNGEE, per germline. The length of the CDR3 is 15 residues. CDR3 loop: CASSVGGFKNTEAFF. The CDR3 DNA reads as TGTGCCAGCAGCGTAGGAGGTTTCAAGAACACTGAAGCTTTCTTT.

The chain employs TRBV28 and TRBJ1-2, with 10 bases lining up with TRBD1. This CDR3 spans 16 amino acids. Germline loops: CDR1 MDHEN, CDR2 SYDVKM. The trim removed 0 bases at V and 8 bases at J, leaving 9 bases unmatched. The DNA for the CDR3 is TGTGCCAGCAGTTTATGGTCACCGGGACAGGGGAAGGGCTACACCTTC. Its translation: CASSLWSPGQGKGYTF.

The V gene is TRBV6-1, the J gene TRBJ1-2, with D unresolved. The CDR3 has 16 amino acids. Germline V gives CDR1 MNHNS, CDR2 SASEGT. Trimming cost V 1 base and J 3 bases, with 15 bases left between them. The CDR3: CASSEGAHGPYYGYTF. In nucleotides, the CDR3 is TGTGCCAGCAGTGAAGGGGCCCACGGCCCCTACTATGGCTACACCTTC.

This clone showed up just once. J is TRBJ2-1 and V is TRBV19; D perhaps matches TRBD2 (6 bases). This CDR3 has 16 residues. Germline CDR1 reads LNHDA; CDR2 reads SQIVND (reference sequence). V lost 0 bases and J lost 7, with 16 bases in between. The CDR3 sequence: CASSIDGGGVRNEQFF. The CDR3 DNA is TGTGCCAGTAGTATAGATGGGGGAGGAGTCAGGAATGAGCAGTTCTTC. Full variable domain (missing parts from reference TRBV19 and TRBJ2-1): DGGITQSPKYLFRKEGQNVTLSCEQNLNHDAMYWYRQDPGQGLRLIYYSQIVNDFQKGDIAEGYSVSREKKESFPLTVTSAQKNPTAFYLCASSIDGGGVRNEQFFGPGTRLTVL.

The V gene is TRBV13, the J gene TRBJ1-1, with TRBD1 matching 7 bases. The germline gives CDR1 PRHDT, CDR2 FYEKMQ (reference sequence). Trimming at V came to 9 bases and at J to 11 bases, leaving 18 bases not matched to a gene. This CDR3 has 14 amino acids. The CDR3 DNA reads as TGTGCCAGTGCCATTGAGGGGGCTTTTATAGCGGCTTTCTTT. Protein product: CASAIEGAFIAAFF.

The chain couples TRBV28 to TRBJ1-2; weak D call: TRBD1 (5 bases). The CDR3 is 12 residues long. Trimming stripped 6 bases from V and 5 bases from J, with 10 bases between. CDR1 is MDHEN, CDR2 SYDVKM, per germline. The CDR3 reads CASRIQEYGYTF. In DNA form, the CDR3 reads TGTGCCAGCAGGATACAGGAGTATGGCTACACCTTC.

This chain uses TRBV27 with TRBJ1-1; D not resolved. The germline V gene encodes CDR1 MNHEY and CDR2 SMNVEV (reference sequence). V lost 3 bases, J lost 1 base, and 6 bases lay in between. The CDR3 loop spans 13 amino acids. The CDR3 sequence: CASSFVGNTEAFF. CDR3 bases: TGTGCCAGCAGTTTCGTAGGGAACACTGAAGCTTTCTTT.

This chain joins TRBV5-6 and TRBJ1-5; D gene unclear. CDR3 length: 13 residues. Germline CDR1 is SGHDT and CDR2 is YYEEEE. V lost 3 bases, J lost 5 bases, and 9 bases lay in between. The CDR3 bases are TGTGCCAGCAGCTCCCTGGGTGATCAGCCCCAGCATTTT. It yields the protein CASSSLGDQPQHF.

This chain links TRBV5-1 with TRBJ1-5, with TRBD1 matching 8 bases. Germline V gene data show CDR1 as SGHRS and CDR2 as YFSETQ. The CDR3 runs to 15 residues. Unmatched junction bases numbered 10, after V lost 4 bases and J lost 7 bases. The CDR3 here is CASSQIPGQEQPQHF. CDR3 DNA sequence: TGCGCCAGCAGCCAAATACCGGGACAGGAGCAGCCCCAGCATTTT. The full variable domain, rest sourced from reference TRBV5-1 and TRBJ1-5, is KAGVTQTPRYLIKTRGQQVTLSCSPISGHRSVSWYQQTPGQGLQFLFEYFSETQRNKGNFPGRFSGRQFSNSRSEMNVSTLELGDSALYLCASSQIPGQEQPQHFGDGTRLSIL.

V is TRBV11-2 and J is TRBJ2-1; no clear D gene. Trimming took off 1 base at V and 14 bases at J, with 12 bases between the two ends. The CDR3 has 12 amino acids. Germline values: CDR1 SGHAT, CDR2 FQNNGV. The CDR3 sequence: CASSLARIGKFF. CDR3 sequence (DNA): TGTGCCAGCAGCTTAGCTCGAATCGGCAAGTTCTTC.

The CDR3 DNA sequence: TGTGCCAGCAGTTCCCCTGCGAGCAGGCGAAGTGGCTACACCTTC. Residues: CASSSPASRRSGYTF. The J gene is TRBJ1-2, the V gene TRBV27; D call uncertain. This CDR3 has 15 amino acids. Deletions cut 4 bases from V and 7 bases from J, with 19 bases between. Germline V gives CDR1 MNHEY, CDR2 SMNVEV (reference sequence).